The subject of this entry is one TCR beta chain. Per the authors' pipeline: Estimation of nucleated cell counts relied on the amplification of reference gene primers. Sequencing was performed with immunoSEQ multiplex PCR; in TCRdb, only in-frame clones are kept and a portion is missing. The V and J calls and clone size come from that table; D and trimming were worked out from the DNA. The sample holds about 190,000 clones; 70% to 85% are singletons and the top ten take 4.5% to 6.5%. The CDR3 contains 13 residues. Germline values: CDR1 SGHTA, CDR2 FQGNSA. J gave up 0 bases and V 10 bases, and 3 bases lay outside the gene matches. This specimen comes from a study of blood T cell repertoires in COVID-19.

The receptor comes from a woman in her twenties or thirties with acute or convalescent COVID-19. The sample taken for sequencing was peripheral blood. This chain links TRBV7-2 with TRBJ2-3; 8 bases fit TRBD2. The CDR3 loop reads CATAGGSTDTQYF. CDR3 nucleotides: TGTGCCACCGCGGGGGGTAGCACAGATACGCAGTATTTT.